These 9 T cell receptor beta chains share one sample of origin, sequenced in a study of beta chain features in type 1 diabetes. The entirety of the isolated RNA underwent reverse transcription, so expressed TCRB transcripts were sequenced. Assay used: immunoSEQ multiplex PCR; TCRdb lists only in-frame clones, some missing. The sample yields about half a million clones, roughly 10% seen once. Sample: naive CD4+ T cells from blood. The receptors shown here come from a woman aged 18-29 years in good health.

The J gene is TRBJ1-1, the V gene TRBV7-2, with 9 bases lining up with TRBD1. Looked up from germline, CDR1 is SGHTA and CDR2 is FQGNSA. V was pared by 5 bases and J by 7 bases, with 8 bases of the junction left unmatched. This CDR3 is built from 14 residues. CDR3 amino acids: CASSTGGALGEAFF. The CDR3 nucleotides are TGTGCCAGCAGCACAGGGGGCGCTTTGGGTGAAGCTTTCTTT.

This clone was counted only a few times. V and J are TRBV7-2 and TRBJ2-7; D uncertain. Trimming took off 2 bases at V and 6 bases at J, with 11 bases between the two ends. The CDR3 extends over 13 amino acids. CDR1 and CDR2 (germline): SGHTA, FQGNSA. The DNA of the CDR3 is TGTGCCAGCAGCTTAATAACTCCCGGCGAGCAGTACTTC. Translating gives CASSLITPGEQYF.

CDR3 coding DNA: TGTGCCAGCAGCTCAGGCTCTGGAAACACCATATATTTT. It yields the protein CASSSGSGNTIYF. This chain links TRBV7-9 with TRBJ1-3; D remains ambiguous. The CDR3 spans 13 residues. Trimming pared 4 bases from V and 0 bases from J, leaving 4 bases between. Germline V gene data show CDR1 as SEHNR and CDR2 as FQNEAQ (reference sequence).

A note on this clone: The junction and the germline gene differ at one end; a read error may be behind it. The chain joins TRBV5-1 to TRBJ2-1; TRBD2 might be the D (5 bases). The CDR3 totals 11 residues. Germline V gives CDR1 SGHRS, CDR2 YFSETQ. CDR3 protein: CASSGRAFWVF. In DNA, the CDR3 is TGCGCCAGCAGCGGGCGGGCCTTTTGGGTCTTC. Looking up the rest from reference TRBV5-1 and TRBJ2-1 gives the full variable domain: KAGVTQTPRYLIKTRGQQVTLSCSPISGHRSVSWYQQTPGQGLQFLFEYFSETQRNKGNFPGRFSGRQFSNSRSEMNVSTLELGDSALYLCASSGRAFWVFGPGTRLTVL.

The table lists this clone with a few counts. The CDR3 region is CASSGQGSTGELFF. CDR3 bases: TGCGCCAGCAGTGGGCAGGGTAGCACCGGGGAGCTGTTTTTT. This rearrangement joins TRBV5-1 to TRBJ2-2, with TRBD1 as a possible D gene (5 bases). V lost 5 bases and J lost 4, with 12 bases in between. The CDR3 loop spans 14 amino acids. CDR1 and CDR2 from the germline V gene are SGHRS and YFSETQ.

This clone was seen only a few times. The V call is TRBV4-2, the J call TRBJ2-1; a possible D gene is TRBD2 (6 bases). The ends were cut back, 4 bases at V and 0 bases at J, with 13 bases in the middle. The germline CDR1 and CDR2 sequences are LGHNA and YNFKEQ. The CDR3 contains 16 residues. The CDR3 region has the DNA TGTGCCAGCAGCCGGTTAGCGGCGAGCTCCTACAATGAGCAGTTCTTC. Its protein is CASSRLAASSYNEQFF.

Only a few counts were recorded for this clone. The CDR3 DNA follows: TGCAGCGCCTCCAGGGACAGCTATGGCTACACCTTC. It translates to CSASRDSYGYTF. The genes are TRBV29-1 and TRBJ1-2; the match to TRBD1 covers 7 bases. Germline assignment: CDR1 SQVTM and CDR2 ANQGSEA. The CDR3 covers 12 residues. The J segment lost 4 bases and the V segment lost 7 bases, leaving 6 bases of the junction unmatched.

This clone occurred a few times. The J gene is TRBJ2-1, the V gene TRBV2; D perhaps matches TRBD2 (5 bases). Germline V gene data show CDR1 as SNHLY and CDR2 as FYNNEI. This CDR3 region has 14 residues. V lost 6 bases and J lost 12, with 21 bases in between. The chain's CDR3 is CASREGRARTGQFF. CDR3 coding DNA: TGTGCCAGCAGAGAGGGTAGAGCGCGGACGGGGCAGTTCTTC.

DNA of the CDR3: TGTGCCAGCAGCTTAGTGATGGGGGCAAGGGAGACCCAGTACTTC. Its protein product is CASSLVMGARETQYF. This chain joins TRBV7-9 and TRBJ2-5, with D possibly matching TRBD1 (6 bases). Germline values: CDR1 SEHNR, CDR2 FQNEAQ (reference sequence). V was cut by 1 base and J by 5 bases, with 14 bases left in between. This CDR3 is 15 amino acids long.